One and the same sample provided the 25 T cell receptor beta chains below, sequenced in a study of identical twins. Each CDR3 protein is one row after TCRdb ran MiXCR on the 5' RACE reads. Of around 530,000 distinct CDR3 sequences listed, 13% to 15% were seen once; the top ten hold about 0.47%. These sequences were also reported in another study, on yellow fever vaccine responses in identical twins.

Sequenced input: CD4+ T cells sorted from blood. These TCRs come from a young woman in good health.

This sequence joins TRBV7-6 and TRBJ2-1; tentatively, D is TRBD2 (7 bases). There are 15 residues in the CDR3. The germline gives CDR1 SGHVS, CDR2 FNYEAQ. V lost 3 bases and J lost 4, with 13 bases in between. The CDR3 coding sequence is TGTGCCAGCAGCTTTGGCGGGGGCCGATACAATGAGCAGTTCTTC. Translation: CASSFGGGRYNEQFF.

This clonotype was detected only a few times. The rearrangement links TRBV12-3 or TRBV12-4 to TRBJ2-3; 15 bases agree with TRBD2. This CDR3 has 17 residues. With 1 base clipped from V and 2 bases from J, the junction kept 1 base outside the gene matches. This CDR3 reads CASSLGTSGRVTDTQYF. The CDR3 bases are TGTGCCAGCAGTTTAGGGACTAGCGGGAGGGTCACAGATACGCAGTATTTT.

The V gene is TRBV9, the J gene TRBJ2-5, with 9 bases lining up with TRBD2. The CDR3 runs 16 residues. The ends lost 0 bases at V and 5 bases at J; junction bases unmatched: 8. The germline V gene encodes CDR1 SGDLS and CDR2 YYNGEE. The chain's CDR3 is CASSVAPGGRGETQYF. The CDR3 DNA follows: TGTGCCAGCAGCGTAGCTCCTGGCGGGAGGGGGGAGACCCAGTACTTC.

This chain uses TRBV5-1 with TRBJ2-4, with TRBD1 identical over 7 bases. The CDR3 is made up of 17 amino acids. Germline trimming cut 4 bases from V and 3 bases from J; bases unmatched to any gene: 13. Germline V gives CDR1 SGHRS, CDR2 YFSETQ. CDR3 DNA sequence: TGCGCCAGCAGCCTTGGCCTAATCGGGACAGACAAAAACATTCAGTACTTC. Protein product: CASSLGLIGTDKNIQYF.

The chain joins TRBV2 to TRBJ2-1; 11 nucleotides match TRBD2. The CDR3 has 18 residues. In germline, CDR1 is SNHLY, CDR2 FYNNEI. After removal of 8 bases from V and 6 bases from J, the junction contained 18 bases not matched to a gene. The CDR3 DNA follows: TGTGCCAGCTGTCCTTCTTCTAGCGGGGGGCCTCAAGGCAATGAGCAGTTCTTC. Protein sequence: CASCPSSSGGPQGNEQFF.

In this sample, this clonotype turned up a few times. The V call is TRBV12-3 or TRBV12-4, the J call TRBJ2-1, with 8 bases matching TRBD2. Losses at the gene ends were 6 bases for V and 7 bases for J; bases not matched to a gene: 5. The CDR3 is 13 residues long. The CDR3 loop is CASRERELNEQFF. Written as DNA, the CDR3 is TGTGCCAGCAGGGAGCGGGAGTTGAATGAGCAGTTCTTC.

There are many counts of this clonotype. This sequence joins TRBV6-1 and TRBJ2-1; D possibly uses TRBD1 or TRBD2 (6 bases each). Germline V gene sequence: CDR1 MNHNS, CDR2 SASEGT. This CDR3 region has 16 residues. V gave up 6 bases and J gave up 0 bases, with 15 bases separating them. CDR3 DNA sequence: TGTGCCAGCAGCCCCGGGGGCAGAATCTCCTACAATGAGCAGTTCTTC. Translated: CASSPGGRISYNEQFF.

V usage is TRBV29-1 and J usage is TRBJ2-3; D may match TRBD1 or TRBD2 (5 bases each). The CDR3 is 13 residues long. Trimming cost V 7 bases and J 5 bases, with 16 bases left between them. CDR1 is SQVTM and CDR2 is ANQGSEA in the germline V gene. CDR3 in DNA: TGCAGCGGGAGTGGTTCTGGGGGAGATACGCAGTATTTT. Its translation: CSGSGSGGDTQYF.

CDR3 residues: CSGGAPNTEAFF. As DNA, the CDR3 is TGCAGCGGGGGGGCCCCGAACACTGAAGCTTTCTTT. The chain recombines TRBV29-1 with TRBJ1-1; maybe TRBD1 (6 bases). Germline CDR1 SQVTM, CDR2 ANQGSEA. This CDR3 contains 12 residues. V lost 7 bases to trimming and J lost 1 base, with 10 bases between them. The full variable domain, its missing parts supplied by reference TRBV29-1 and TRBJ1-1, is SAVISQKPSRDICQRGTSLTIQCQVDSQVTMMFWYRQQPGQSLTLIATANQGSEATYESGFVIDKFPISRPNLTFSTLTVSNMSPEDSSIYLCSGGAPNTEAFFGQGTRLTVV.

This clonotype was seen a few times. The chain uses TRBV20-1 and TRBJ2-5, with 7 bases identical to TRBD2. CDR1 is DFQATT and CDR2 is SNEGSKA in the germline V gene (reference sequence). This CDR3 comprises 15 residues. Trimming removed 6 bases from V and 2 bases from J; junction bases left unmatched: 12. The CDR3 coding sequence is TGCAGTGCGGCATTTTATGGGGGGGGGCAAGAGACCCAGTACTTC. Protein sequence: CSAAFYGGGQETQYF.

This clonotype was seen at least ten times. V usage is TRBV4-2 and J usage is TRBJ1-5; no firm D call. The CDR3 sequence is 14 residues long. V lost 5 bases and J 0 bases, leaving 8 bases between the germline ends. In germline, CDR1 is LGHNA, CDR2 YNFKEQ. The CDR3 DNA follows: TGTGCCAGCAGCGTGGGGTCTAGCAATCAGCCCCAGCATTTT. It translates to CASSVGSSNQPQHF.

The chain joins TRBV2 to TRBJ2-3, with a tentative D call TRBD1 (5 bases). The CDR3 is made up of 15 amino acids. The V end was cut by 9 bases, the J end by 2 bases, with 18 bases between. Germline V gene lookup returns CDR1 SNHLY and CDR2 FYNNEI. CDR3 DNA sequence: TGTGCCAGTACGACGCAGGGATGGGACACAGATACGCAGTATTTT. This sequence encodes CASTTQGWDTDTQYF.

The chain joins TRBV3-1 to TRBJ1-5; the match to TRBD1 covers 7 bases. This CDR3 spans 14 amino acids. With 3 bases clipped from V and 4 bases from J, the junction kept 3 bases outside the gene matches. Per the germline V gene, CDR1 is LGHDT and CDR2 is YNNKEL (reference sequence). DNA of the CDR3: TGTGCCAGCAGCCAGGCGGACAGGAATCAGCCCCAGCATTTT. Translated, it gives CASSQADRNQPQHF.

The V call is TRBV20-1, the J call TRBJ2-7, with 8 bases fitting TRBD2. J gave up 3 bases and V 3 bases, and 4 bases lay outside the gene matches. CDR3 length: 13 residues. Germline V gene data show CDR1 as DFQATT and CDR2 as SNEGSKA (reference sequence). Written as DNA, the CDR3 is TGCAGTGCTAGCCAAGGGACTAGCTACGAGCAGTACTTC. It codes for CSASQGTSYEQYF.

CDR3: CSARTGILYGYTF. The CDR3, as DNA: TGCAGTGCTAGGACAGGCATACTCTATGGCTACACCTTC. V and J are TRBV20-1 and TRBJ1-2; D is perhaps TRBD1 (6 bases). CDR1 DFQATT and CDR2 SNEGSKA come from the germline V gene (reference sequence). This CDR3 has 13 residues. V was pared by 3 bases and J by 4 bases, with 12 bases between.

This clonotype was picked up a small number of times. V is TRBV27 and J is TRBJ2-1; D not resolved. V lost 5 bases, J lost 0 bases, and 14 bases lay in between. Germline CDR1 and CDR2: MNHEY and SMNVEV (reference sequence). The CDR3 has 16 residues. CDR3 sequence: CASSVGQWSSYNEQFF. The DNA for the CDR3 is TGTGCCAGCAGTGTTGGCCAGTGGAGCTCCTACAATGAGCAGTTCTTC.

V usage is TRBV6-1 and J usage is TRBJ2-1; no firm D call. V was pared by 6 bases and J by 1 base, with 7 bases between. Per the germline V gene, CDR1 is MNHNS and CDR2 is SASEGT. This CDR3 region has 13 residues. DNA for the CDR3: TGTGCCAGCAGGTTTGGGTCCTACAATGAGCAGTTCTTC. Amino acid sequence: CASRFGSYNEQFF.

This clonotype was picked up a small number of times. The chain combines TRBV7-8 with TRBJ2-2; D possibly corresponds to TRBD2 (5 bases). Germline loops: CDR1 SGHVS, CDR2 FQNEAQ. V dropped 4 bases and J dropped 4 bases, with 16 bases sitting between them. This CDR3 comprises 16 residues. CDR3 residues: CASSSPPSGITGELFF. DNA of the CDR3: TGTGCCAGCAGCTCCCCTCCCAGCGGAATCACCGGGGAGCTGTTTTTT.

This chain links TRBV24-1 with TRBJ2-5, with 7 positions matching TRBD2. Looked up from germline, CDR1 is KGHDR and CDR2 is SFDVKD. The CDR3 is 15 amino acids. V shed 10 bases and J 0 bases; nucleotides not matched to a gene: 10. The CDR3 loop is CATSVGGTDQETQYF. The CDR3 DNA reads as TGTGCCACAAGCGTGGGGGGGACGGACCAAGAGACCCAGTACTTC.

This clonotype was seen a few times. V usage is TRBV12-3 or TRBV12-4 and J usage is TRBJ2-7, with D perhaps matching TRBD1 (6 bases). CDR3 size: 15 residues. Here the CDR3 reads CASSLGFTGFYEQYV. CDR3 nucleotides: TGCGCCAGCAGTTTAGGTTTTACAGGGTTCTACGAGCAGTACGTC.

The V and J genes are TRBV6-2 or TRBV6-3 and TRBJ2-5; the match to TRBD2 covers 7 bases. Germline V gene data show CDR1 as MNHEY and CDR2 as SVGEGT. Unmatched junction bases numbered 9, after V lost 6 bases and J lost 5 bases. The CDR3 consists of 14 residues. The DNA of the CDR3 is TGTGCCAGCAGCGGGGGGAGCGCGTGGGAGACCCAGTACTTC. It specifies CASSGGSAWETQYF.

This rearrangement joins TRBV12-3 or TRBV12-4 to TRBJ2-1; D is undetermined. V lost 4 bases and J 7 bases, leaving 17 bases between the germline ends. The CDR3 extends over 15 amino acids. The CDR3 DNA is TGTGCCAGCAGTTCCCAACCCTCTATTGGAAATGAGCAGTTCTTC. Translated: CASSSQPSIGNEQFF.

The chain employs TRBV28 and TRBJ2-7, with 13 bases that match TRBD2. This CDR3 is 18 amino acids long. Trimming cost V 1 base and J 2 bases; bases outside gene matches: 8. Germline lookup yields CDR1 MDHEN and CDR2 SYDVKM. Here the CDR3 reads CASSLSGTSGKITYEQYF. Written as DNA, the CDR3 is TGTGCCAGCAGTTTATCCGGGACTAGCGGGAAAATTACCTACGAGCAGTACTTC.

The V and J genes are TRBV20-1 and TRBJ2-5; no reliable D call. V dropped 1 base and J dropped 4 bases, with 13 bases sitting between them. This CDR3 is 14 amino acids long. Germline V gene data show CDR1 as DFQATT and CDR2 as SNEGSKA (reference sequence). The CDR3 loop reads CSARVATGSETQYF. In nucleotides, the CDR3 is TGCAGTGCTAGAGTCGCAACGGGCTCAGAGACCCAGTACTTC.

This clonotype occurred many times. The chain employs TRBV12-3 or TRBV12-4 and TRBJ2-4; 7 bases line up with TRBD2. This CDR3 contains 15 residues. Unmatched junction bases numbered 5, after V lost 6 bases and J lost 0 bases. The CDR3 region is CASSRDYLAKNIQYF. DNA for the CDR3: TGTGCCAGCAGCCGGGACTATCTAGCCAAAAACATTCAGTACTTC.